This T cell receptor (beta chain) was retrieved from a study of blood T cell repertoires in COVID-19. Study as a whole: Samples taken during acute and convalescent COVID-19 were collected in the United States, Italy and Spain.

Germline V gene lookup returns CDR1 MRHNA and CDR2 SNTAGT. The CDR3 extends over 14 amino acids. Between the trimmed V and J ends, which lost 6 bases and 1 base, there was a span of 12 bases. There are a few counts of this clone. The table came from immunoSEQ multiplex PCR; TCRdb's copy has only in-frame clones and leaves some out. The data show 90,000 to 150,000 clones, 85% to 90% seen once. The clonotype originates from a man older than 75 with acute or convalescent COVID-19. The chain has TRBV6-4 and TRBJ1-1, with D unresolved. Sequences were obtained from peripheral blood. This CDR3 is CASRRGVGNTEAFF. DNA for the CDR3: TGTGCCAGCAGACGTGGAGTAGGGAACACTGAAGCTTTCTTT.